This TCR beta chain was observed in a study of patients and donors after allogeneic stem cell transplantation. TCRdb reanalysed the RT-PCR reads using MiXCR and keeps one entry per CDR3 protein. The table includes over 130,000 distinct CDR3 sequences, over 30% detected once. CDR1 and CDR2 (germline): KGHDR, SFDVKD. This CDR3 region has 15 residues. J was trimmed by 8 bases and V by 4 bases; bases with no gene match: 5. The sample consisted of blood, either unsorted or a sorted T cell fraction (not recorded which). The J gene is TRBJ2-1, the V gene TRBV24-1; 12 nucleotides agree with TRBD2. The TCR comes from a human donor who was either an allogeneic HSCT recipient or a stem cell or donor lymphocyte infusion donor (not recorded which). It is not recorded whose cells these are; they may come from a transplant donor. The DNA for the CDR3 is TGTGCCACCAGTGAACTAGCGGGGGGCCTCGATGAGCAGTTCTTC. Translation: CATSELAGGLDEQFF.